The 17 T cell receptor beta chains below all came from one sample that was sequenced in a study of shared clonotypes between healthy human individuals. Naivety among CD8 cells was defined by CD45RO negativity and positive CCR7 selection, thereby excluding terminally differentiated effector memory CD45RA+ cells. Sequenced by immunoSEQ multiplex PCR; TCRdb stores in-frame clones only, minus some. The repertoire holds some 2,100,000 clones, roughly 91% seen once, with around 1.7% in the top ten. The sequenced sample was naive CD8+ T cells from PBMCs. The receptors were sampled from a man aged 18 to 30 in good health. Some clones in this sample may be carry-over from other donors' samples.

The rearrangement joins TRBV4-2 to TRBJ2-5; D could derive from TRBD1 or TRBD2 (6 bases each). The CDR3 is made up of 17 amino acids. Per the germline V gene, CDR1 is LGHNA and CDR2 is YNFKEQ. V lost 3 bases, J lost 4 bases, and 21 bases lay in between. CDR3 sequence (DNA): TGTGCCAGCAGCCATTCTAATAGGAGGGGGTCCTTAGAGACCCAGTACTTC. It encodes CASSHSNRRGSLETQYF.

CDR3 in amino acids: CASSHRGAREGRPYEQYF. As DNA, the CDR3 is TGCGCCAGCAGCCATAGGGGTGCGCGGGAGGGCCGTCCTTACGAGCAGTACTTC. J is TRBJ2-7 and V is TRBV4-1; 9 nucleotides align to TRBD2. Trimming took 3 bases from V and 4 from J; bases not matched to a gene: 16. The V gene's germline CDR1 is MGHRA and CDR2 YSYEKL. The CDR3 covers 18 residues.

The sample holds one count of this clone. V usage is TRBV9 and J usage is TRBJ2-7, with D possibly being TRBD1 (6 bases). This CDR3 region has 15 residues. Trimming removed 4 bases at V and 3 bases at J, with 17 bases between. Germline assignment: CDR1 SGDLS and CDR2 YYNGEE. CDR3 sequence: CASSPSRDTHYEQYF. CDR3 nucleotides: TGTGCCAGCAGCCCAAGCCGGGACACTCACTACGAGCAGTACTTC.

On this clone: Other DNA sequences from this sample encode an identical CDR3 as well. The chain is built from TRBV7-2 and TRBJ1-3; D is unclear. CDR3 length: 12 residues. V was trimmed by 2 bases and J by 3 bases, leaving 2 bases between them. Germline CDR1 and CDR2: SGHTA and FQGNSA. This CDR3 reads CASSLSGNTIYF. The CDR3 DNA follows: TGTGCCAGCAGCTTAAGTGGAAACACCATATATTTT.

The gene calls are TRBV6-5 and TRBJ2-2; perhaps TRBD2 as D (6 bases). The V and J ends lost 6 bases and 8 bases respectively, with 19 bases between them. The CDR3 covers 15 residues. The germline CDR1 and CDR2 sequences are MNHEY and SVGAGI. The CDR3 coding sequence is TGTGCCAGCAGATTGGACTACCCGTTTGGTGGGGAGCTGTTTTTT. The encoded protein is CASRLDYPFGGELFF.

This chain uses TRBV27 with TRBJ1-2; TRBD1 might be the D (6 bases). This CDR3 comprises 13 residues. The germline V gene has CDR1 MNHEY and CDR2 SMNVEV (reference sequence). Written as DNA, the CDR3 is TGTGCAGCGGGGGGGCCGTCAAACTATGGCTACACCTTC. As protein: CAAGGPSNYGYTF.

This clone was counted a single time. DNA of the CDR3: TGTGCCAGCACTCTGAGGGGCGCGGTCTACAATGAGCAGTTCTTC. This translates into CASTLRGAVYNEQFF. The J gene is TRBJ2-1, the V gene TRBV7-9; tentatively, D is TRBD1 or TRBD2 (5 bases each). Deletions cut 7 bases from V and 3 bases from J, with 16 bases between. Per germline, CDR1 SEHNR and CDR2 FQNEAQ (reference sequence). The CDR3 runs to 15 residues.

The genes are TRBV2 and TRBJ1-1; D is ambiguous. CDR3 size: 14 residues. From germline, CDR1 is SNHLY and CDR2 FYNNEI. V was clipped by 3 bases and J by 1 base, with 9 bases between them. CDR3 region: CASSDGRRNTEAFF. The CDR3 nucleotides are TGTGCCAGCAGTGATGGACGGAGGAACACTGAAGCTTTCTTT.

V and J are TRBV12-5 and TRBJ2-7; D gene unclear. Trimming pared 1 base from V and 7 bases from J, leaving 14 bases between. Germline V gives CDR1 LGHNT, CDR2 FRNRAP. The CDR3 is made up of 14 amino acids. The chain's CDR3 is CASGLGVPSGEQYF. For the CDR3, the DNA is TGTGCTAGTGGTTTGGGGGTTCCAAGTGGAGAGCAGTACTTC.

The chain recombines TRBV27 with TRBJ1-4, with D tentatively TRBD1 (5 bases). V was trimmed by 5 bases and J by 3 bases, leaving 13 bases between them. CDR1 is MNHEY and CDR2 is SMNVEV in the germline V gene (reference sequence). The CDR3 totals 15 residues. As DNA, the CDR3 is TGTGCCAGCAGTCCCTCGAGGGGATCTAATGAAAAACTGTTTTTT. Amino acid sequence: CASSPSRGSNEKLFF.

About this clone itself: Other DNA variants within this sample encode the same CDR3. V and J are TRBV13 and TRBJ2-3; D uncertain. Deletions cut 2 bases from V and 0 bases from J, with 9 bases between. The CDR3 is 15 residues long. Germline assignment: CDR1 PRHDT and CDR2 FYEKMQ (reference sequence). CDR3 sequence (DNA): TGTGCCAGCAGCTTAACACCGGGCAGCACAGATACGCAGTATTTT. Encoded protein: CASSLTPGSTDTQYF.

The genes are TRBV5-5 and TRBJ2-1; 11 nucleotides line up with TRBD2. Per the germline V gene, CDR1 is SGHKS and CDR2 is YYEKEE (reference sequence). The junction had 3 bases not matched to a gene; V was cut back by 0 bases and J by 4 bases. The CDR3 consists of 16 residues. CDR3 DNA: TGTGCCAGCAGCTTGGAGGGACTAGCGGAATACAATGAGCAGTTCTTC. Protein product: CASSLEGLAEYNEQFF.

The gene calls are TRBV9 and TRBJ1-3, with D tentatively TRBD1 (5 bases). Trimming left V 0 bases short and J 0 bases short, with 10 bases between. This CDR3 comprises 16 residues. Germline CDR1 reads SGDLS; CDR2 reads YYNGEE. The CDR3 protein is CASSVVGHPSGNTIYF. DNA for the CDR3: TGTGCCAGCAGCGTAGTAGGACACCCCTCTGGAAACACCATATATTTT.

J is TRBJ2-7 and V is TRBV28; 13 bases fit TRBD2. The CDR3 totals 16 residues. V lost 2 bases, J lost 3 bases, and 4 bases stayed unmatched. The germline CDR1 and CDR2 sequences are MDHEN and SYDVKM. This CDR3 reads CASSLVLAGGNYEQYF. The DNA for the CDR3 is TGTGCCAGCAGTTTAGTACTAGCGGGAGGGAACTACGAGCAGTACTTC.

This chain links TRBV11-2 with TRBJ2-1, with D possibly being TRBD2 (5 bases). Germline values: CDR1 SGHAT, CDR2 FQNNGV. The CDR3 loop spans 13 amino acids. The V and J ends lost 5 bases and 10 bases respectively, with 15 bases between them. The CDR3 loop is CASSHPRTPEQFF. The CDR3 coding sequence is TGTGCCAGCAGCCACCCCCGGACTCCCGAGCAGTTCTTC.

To note about this clone: Other DNA sequences in this sample translate to the same CDR3. The chain links TRBV4-1 to TRBJ1-1; unclear D gene. The germline CDR1 and CDR2 sequences are MGHRA and YSYEKL. The CDR3 length is 11 residues. V lost 1 base to trimming and J lost 7 bases, with 4 bases between them. The CDR3 here is CASSQGREAFF. The CDR3 region has the DNA TGCGCCAGCAGCCAAGGACGTGAAGCTTTCTTT.

The chain recombines TRBV7-9 with TRBJ1-5, with TRBD1 matching over 8 bases. Germline CDR1 and CDR2: SEHNR and FQNEAQ (reference sequence). The CDR3 length is 15 residues. The V and J ends lost 5 bases and 6 bases, in that order; junction bases with no gene match: 9. In nucleotides, the CDR3 is TGTGCCAGCAGCCCCAGGACAGGGCCCGTTCAGCCCCAGCATTTT. Protein product: CASSPRTGPVQPQHF.